The sequence of this T cell receptor (beta chain) was determined in a study of blood T cell repertoires in COVID-19. About the study: Whether acute or convalescent, the COVID-19 samples came from the United States, Italy and Spain. PBMCs, B-cell-depleted T cells, or T cells provided the cDNA or gDNA that made up the material.

Authors' methods: Amplification of reference gene primers was used by the study to estimate nucleated cell counts. Assay used: immunoSEQ multiplex PCR; TCRdb lists only in-frame clones, some missing. That table is the source of V, J and clone size, and D and trimming were worked out from the DNA. The table records 250,000 or so clones, approximately 90% of them present only once. This CDR3 region has 14 residues. Trimming removed 4 bases from V and 2 bases from J; junction bases left unmatched: 4. The germline CDR1 and CDR2 sequences are SGHNT and YENEEA. The sequence was collected from a man between 18 and 35 years old with active or convalescent COVID-19. V is TRBV11-3 and J is TRBJ1-1; 7 bases line up with TRBD1. Sample: peripheral blood. The CDR3, as DNA: TGTGCCAGCAGCTCCGGGACAGATAACACTGAAGCTTTCTTT. Its translation: CASSSGTDNTEAFF.